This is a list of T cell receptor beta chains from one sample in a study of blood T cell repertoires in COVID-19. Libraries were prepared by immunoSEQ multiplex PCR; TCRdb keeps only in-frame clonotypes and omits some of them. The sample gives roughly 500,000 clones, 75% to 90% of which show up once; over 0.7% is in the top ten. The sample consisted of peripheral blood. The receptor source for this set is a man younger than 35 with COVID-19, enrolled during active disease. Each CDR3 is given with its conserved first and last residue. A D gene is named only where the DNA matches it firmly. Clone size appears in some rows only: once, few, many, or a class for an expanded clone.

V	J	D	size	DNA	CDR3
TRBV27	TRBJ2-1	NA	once	TGTGCCAGCAGTTTTTTTCCGAGCTCCTACAATGAGCAGTTCTTC	CASSFFPSSYNEQFF
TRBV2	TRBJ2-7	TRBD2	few	TGTGCCAGCAGTGCGTCGACTAGCGGCTACGAGCAGTACTTC	CASSASTSGYEQYF
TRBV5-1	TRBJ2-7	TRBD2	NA	TGCGCCAGCAGCTCCGGCACCGGGAGGGCCACGGGTCATTATACCTACGAGCAGTACTTC	CASSSGTGRATGHYTYEQYF
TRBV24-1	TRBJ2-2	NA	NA	TGTGCCACCAGTGATCCTTCGGTGGCCGGGGAGCTGTTTTTT	CATSDPSVAGELFF
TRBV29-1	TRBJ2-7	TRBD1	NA	TGCAGCGTTGGTGGACAGGGGAATCGCGAGCAGTACTTC	CSVGGQGNREQYF
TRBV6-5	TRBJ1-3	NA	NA	TGTGCCAGCAGAAGGGACAACTCTGGAAACACCATATATTTT	CASRRDNSGNTIYF
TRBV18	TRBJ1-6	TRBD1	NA	TGTGCCAGCTCACCACGGGACAGCTATAATTCACCCCTCCACTTT	CASSPRDSYNSPLHF
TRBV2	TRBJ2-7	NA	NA	TGTGCCAGCAGTCAGGGAAACTACGAGCAGTACTTC	CASSQGNYEQYF
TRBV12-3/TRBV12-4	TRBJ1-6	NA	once	TGTGCCAGCAGTTTCCCGGGGTCACCCCTCCACTTT	CASSFPGSPLHF
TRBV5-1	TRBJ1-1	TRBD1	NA	TGCGCCAGCAGCTCACAGGGGGGGAACACTGAAGCTTTCTTT	CASSSQGGNTEAFF
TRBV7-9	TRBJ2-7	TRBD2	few	TGTGCCAGCAGCCCCGGACTAGCGGGAGTTTCGAACGAGCAGTACTTC	CASSPGLAGVSNEQYF
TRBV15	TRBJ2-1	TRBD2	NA	TGTGCCACCCGGCGGGGAGCGGGGGGGTCCAATGAGCAGTTCTTC	CATRRGAGGSNEQFF
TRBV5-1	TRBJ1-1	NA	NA	TGCGCCAGCAGGTTTGATCGGGAGACTGAAGCTTTCTTT	CASRFDRETEAFF